This is a list of T cell receptor beta chains from one sample in a study of T cell responses to AZD1222 COVID-19 vaccine. The protocol was immunoSEQ multiplex PCR, while the TCRdb copy is restricted to in-frame clones and leaves out a portion. The table records 100,000 or so clones, about 86% of them present only once. The sample in question was peripheral blood, obtained on day 0 of AZD1222 vaccination. These TCRs come from an adult in good health. Both conserved end residues are part of each CDR3. Fields, in order: clone size, J gene, V gene, D gene, CDR3 protein, CDR3 DNA. A D gene is named only where the DNA matches it firmly. The size of a clone is reported for some rows only, either as once, few or many, or as a class for expanded clones.

NA TRBJ2-2 TRBV5-1 TRBD2 CASSDIRLAGVGGELFF TGCGCCAGCAGCGATATCCGACTAGCGGGAGTCGGCGGGGAGCTGTTTTTT
NA TRBJ2-1 TRBV4-2 NA CASSRELVTYNEQFF TGTGCCAGCAGCCGCGAACTAGTTACCTACAATGAGCAGTTCTTC
few TRBJ2-1 TRBV29-1 TRBD2 CSARGGSSYNEQFF TGCAGCGCCCGTGGCGGGAGCTCCTACAATGAGCAGTTCTTC
NA TRBJ2-4 TRBV5-5 TRBD1 CASSDYRGVGAKNIQYF TGTGCCAGCAGCGATTACAGGGGTGTGGGCGCCAAAAACATTCAGTACTTC
NA TRBJ2-1 TRBV5-4 NA CASSLPGPSYNEQFF TGTGCCAGCAGCTTGCCAGGCCCCTCCTACAATGAGCAGTTCTTC
NA TRBJ2-2 TRBV28 TRBD2 CASSPSGGLDTGELFF TGTGCCAGCAGCCCCTCGGGGGGGCTTGACACCGGGGAGCTGTTTTTT
NA TRBJ2-5 TRBV9 TRBD1 CASSYQDRGETQYF TGTGCCAGCAGCTACCAGGACAGGGGGGAGACCCAGTACTTC
NA TRBJ2-7 TRBV11-2 NA CASSRGKTYEQYF TGTGCCAGCAGCCGGGGGAAAACCTACGAGCAGTACTTC
NA TRBJ2-5 TRBV29-1 TRBD2 CSVEESGGGETQYF TGCAGCGTTGAAGAGTCGGGAGGAGGGGAGACCCAGTACTTC
once TRBJ2-7 TRBV27 NA CASSFRGFIYEQYF TGTGCCAGCAGTTTCCGCGGGTTTATCTACGAGCAGTACTTC
NA TRBJ1-1 TRBV5-6 NA CASSWGDTEAFF TGTGCCAGCAGCTGGGGGGATACTGAAGCTTTCTTT
NA TRBJ1-1 TRBV4-3 NA CASSQDHQLPNTEAFF TGCGCCAGCAGCCAAGATCACCAGCTTCCGAACACTGAAGCTTTCTTT
NA TRBJ2-7 TRBV7-8 TRBD1 CASSLGDSKYEQYF TGTGCCAGCAGCTTAGGGGACAGTAAGTACGAGCAGTACTTC
NA TRBJ1-2 TRBV10-3 TRBD1 CAINPGGRSYTF TGTGCCATCAATCCAGGGGGGAGGAGCTACACCTTC
NA TRBJ2-1 TRBV24-1 TRBD1 CATSGGRGYEQFF TGTGCCACCAGTGGAGGCAGGGGGTATGAGCAGTTCTTC
NA TRBJ2-1 TRBV10-3 NA CAITSGGSYNEQFF TGTGCCATCACGTCCGGGGGCTCCTACAATGAGCAGTTCTTC
NA TRBJ2-3 TRBV4-3 TRBD2 CASSQDETSGTDTQYF TGCGCCAGCAGCCAAGACGAAACTAGCGGCACAGATACGCAGTATTTT
NA TRBJ2-1 TRBV24-1 TRBD1 CATSDMGQGQNEQFF TGTGCCACCAGTGACATGGGACAGGGGCAAAATGAGCAGTTCTTC
NA TRBJ2-3 TRBV25-1 NA CASRGLRSGDTQYF TGTGCCAGCAGGGGCTTGCGGTCCGGGGATACGCAGTATTTT
NA TRBJ2-3 TRBV28 NA CASTYQGSTDTQYF TGTGCCAGCACTTATCAGGGGAGCACAGATACGCAGTATTTT
once TRBJ2-3 TRBV5-4 TRBD1 CASSSRTGGTDTQYF TGTGCCAGCAGCTCGAGGACAGGGGGCACAGATACGCAGTATTTT
once TRBJ1-6 TRBV28 TRBD1 CASSATGLEGSPLHF TGTGCCAGCAGTGCGACAGGGCTTGAGGGTTCACCCCTCCACTTT
NA TRBJ1-1 TRBV11-2 NA CASSLDMVQGGTEAFF TGTGCCAGCAGCTTAGATATGGTTCAGGGAGGGACTGAAGCTTTCTTT
NA TRBJ2-1 TRBV28 TRBD2 CASSQPSSGSSYNEQFF TGTGCCAGCAGTCAGCCATCTAGCGGGAGCTCCTACAATGAGCAGTTCTTC
NA TRBJ1-1 TRBV25-1 TRBD1 CASSDQTGAAFF TGTGCCAGCAGTGACCAGACAGGGGCCGCTTTCTTT
NA TRBJ1-3 TRBV6-2/TRBV6-3 TRBD1 CASSLGTAGNTIYF TGTGCCAGCAGCTTGGGGACAGCTGGAAACACCATATATTTT
NA TRBJ2-3 TRBV28 TRBD2 CASSSPLAVTDTQYF TGTGCCAGCAGTTCGCCGCTAGCGGTCACAGATACGCAGTATTTT
NA TRBJ2-5 TRBV5-1 NA CASNLSGGETQYF TGCGCCAGCAATTTGTCGGGCGGAGAGACCCAGTACTTC
NA TRBJ2-2 TRBV5-4 NA CASRMGRSNTGELFF TGTGCCAGCAGGATGGGGAGATCGAACACCGGGGAGCTGTTTTTT
NA TRBJ1-2 TRBV9 TRBD1 CASSVDRGRGYTF TGTGCCAGCAGCGTAGACAGGGGTCGTGGCTACACCTTC
NA TRBJ2-7 TRBV28 NA CASYPGGNPYEQYF TGTGCCAGCTATCCTGGAGGGAACCCTTACGAGCAGTACTTC
NA TRBJ1-1 TRBV6-5 NA CASSRDPGNTEAFF TGTGCCAGCAGTCGGGACCCGGGGAACACTGAAGCTTTCTTT
NA TRBJ2-2 TRBV6-2/TRBV6-3 NA CASSLQLLGVTGELFF TGTGCCAGCAGTTTACAACTACTCGGGGTCACCGGGGAGCTGTTTTTT
once TRBJ2-5 TRBV9 TRBD2 CASTVGGVHQETQYF TGTGCCAGCACCGTCGGGGGGGTCCACCAAGAGACCCAGTACTTC
NA TRBJ2-7 TRBV18 TRBD2 CASSHGGGAEQYF TGTGCCAGCTCCCACGGGGGGGGAGCCGAGCAGTACTTC
few TRBJ2-7 TRBV27 NA CASRDNSYEQYF TGTGCCAGCAGGGACAACTCCTACGAGCAGTACTTC
NA TRBJ2-1 TRBV7-6 NA CASSLAETRDNNEQFF TGTGCCAGCAGCTTAGCCGAGACTAGGGATAACAATGAGCAGTTCTTC
NA TRBJ2-6 TRBV2 NA CASSGGLGGANVLTF TGTGCCAGCAGTGGAGGACTCGGTGGGGCCAACGTCCTGACTTTC
NA TRBJ1-1 TRBV27 NA CASSLQANTEAFF TGTGCCAGCAGTTTACAGGCGAACACTGAAGCTTTCTTT
NA TRBJ2-1 TRBV5-1 NA CASSSNYNEQFF TGCGCCAGCAGTTCCAACTACAATGAGCAGTTCTTC